A single T cell receptor beta chain is shown here with its context. No antigen is known for it. A single base separates this from a much larger clone, so it may be a read error. The data stem from a study of T cell repertoires in cytomegalovirus infection. TCRdb analysed the reads with MiXCR anew, one entry per CDR3 protein. The repertoire has nearly 550,000 distinct CDR3 sequences, approximately 15% of them found once; the top ten carry about 24%. The CDR3 runs to 17 residues. Germline CDR1 and CDR2: SGHNT and YYREEE (reference sequence). V shed 1 base and J 0 bases; nucleotides not matched to a gene: 6. Broader study findings: HLA-C-restricted, CMV-specific TCR beta clonotypes were dominant ex vivo. CMV carriers with the relevant HLA were identified by cumulative public TCR beta family frequency.

This receptor was identified in a human donor in good health (CMV status not recorded). Some clones in this sample may be carry-over from other donors' samples. This sequence joins TRBV5-4 and TRBJ2-1; TRBD2 matches at 8 bases. Specimen: CD8+ T cells from PBMCs. In DNA form, the CDR3 reads TGTGCCAGCAGCTTGAGGCGGGAGGTCACCTCCTACAATGAGCAGTTCTTC. The encoded protein is CASSLRREVTSYNEQFF.